The entry below describes one T cell receptor (beta chain). Original data processing: Quantification of nucleated cells was approximated via reference gene primer amplification. The repertoire was sequenced with immunoSEQ multiplex PCR; TCRdb's copy has only in-frame clones and lacks some. Clone size and V and J calls were adopted from that table, with D and trimming inferred from the DNA. The table includes about 32,000 clones, just over 85% detected once. The sample originates from a study of blood T cell repertoires in COVID-19. As for the study in general: Samples came from the United States, Italy and Spain, spanning acute and convalescent COVID-19. PBMCs, B-cell-depleted T cells, or T cells provided the cDNA or gDNA that made up the material.

Losses at the gene ends were 2 bases for V and 3 bases for J; bases not matched to a gene: 2. Germline-derived CDR1 and CDR2 are SGHTA and FQGNSA. The CDR3 extends over 16 amino acids. Sample: peripheral blood. The V call is TRBV7-2, the J call TRBJ2-2; 11 nucleotides line up with TRBD1. The TCR was taken from a woman of 80 years or more with active or convalescent COVID-19. The CDR3 sequence is CASSLWTGGYTGELFF. CDR3 DNA: TGTGCCAGCAGCTTATGGACAGGGGGCTACACCGGGGAGCTGTTTTTT.